This TCR beta chain was captured in a study of cytomegalovirus exposure and HLA in healthy donors. PCR primers comprised 60 Vbeta and 13 Jbeta primers. Measured with immunoSEQ multiplex PCR; TCRdb has only the in-frame clones, and not every one. The table has about 140,000 clones, more than 75% seen once. This clone has only one observation. What it recognizes is unknown. This CDR3 is built from 13 residues. From germline, CDR1 is SGDLS and CDR2 YYNGEE. Trimming removed 5 bases from V and 4 bases from J; junction bases left unmatched: 4. Regarding the study as a whole: Association of a missense DCLRE1C variant with TCR beta V- and J-gene trimming was reported in a later analysis. Researchers left out some V segments, among them TRBV6-2 and TRBV6-3, as indistinguishable. Equally common other TCR beta chains were less clonally expanded than HLA-associated ones, a later analysis found.

Sample: PBMCs. This chain uses TRBV9 with TRBJ1-2; 8 nucleotides line up with TRBD1. This TCR came from a man aged 18 to 35 in good health and CMV-seropositive. The CDR3 region is CASRPQGAYGYTF. CDR3 sequence (DNA): TGTGCCAGCAGACCTCAGGGGGCCTATGGCTACACCTTC.